These 14 T cell receptor beta chains share one sample of origin, sequenced in a study of cytotoxic CD8 clonotypes in ibrutinib-treated CLL. Repertoires were generated with immunoSEQ multiplex PCR, while TCRdb's copy carries only in-frame clones and drops some. The sample includes some 350,000 clones, 67% of them seen just once. This material consisted of PBMCs, taken after 36 months of ibrutinib treatment. The receptors here all came from a human donor with chronic lymphocytic leukemia.

V gene TRBV7-2 combines with J gene TRBJ2-1; D unclear. The length of the CDR3 is 14 residues. Trimming stripped 1 base from V and 6 bases from J, with 10 bases between. CDR1 is SGHTA and CDR2 is FQGNSA in the germline V gene. This CDR3 is CASSLVVVGNEQFF. The CDR3 nucleotides read TGTGCCAGCAGCTTAGTCGTCGTGGGCAATGAGCAGTTCTTC.

The chain uses TRBV27 and TRBJ2-3; tentatively, D is TRBD1 (5 bases). CDR3 length: 13 residues. From germline, CDR1 is MNHEY and CDR2 SMNVEV (reference sequence). V lost 6 bases to trimming and J lost 4 bases, with 11 bases between them. The CDR3 here is CASRQEGADTQYF. As DNA, the CDR3 is TGTGCCAGCAGGCAGGAAGGGGCAGATACGCAGTATTTT.

This clone occurred a few times. CDR3 amino acids: CASSADDGDTQYF. CDR3 in DNA: TGTGCCAGCAGCGCCGATGACGGGGATACGCAGTATTTT. The V and J genes are TRBV9 and TRBJ2-3; D not resolved. CDR1 SGDLS and CDR2 YYNGEE come from the germline V gene. The CDR3 covers 13 residues. Trimming pared 3 bases from V and 6 bases from J, leaving 11 bases between.

The chain combines TRBV2 with TRBJ2-1, with a tentative D call TRBD1 (6 bases). Trimming removed 6 bases at V and 10 bases at J, with 16 bases between. This CDR3 contains 13 residues. In germline, CDR1 is SNHLY, CDR2 FYNNEI. The CDR3 bases are TGTGCCAGCAGAATGGCCAGGGGTGGGGAGCAGTTCTTC. Its protein is CASRMARGGEQFF.

To note about this clone: This sample also contains other DNA sequences that code for the same CDR3. The chain employs TRBV27 and TRBJ1-2; D is possibly TRBD1 (5 bases). Germline CDR1 reads MNHEY; CDR2 reads SMNVEV (reference sequence). Trimming cost V 2 bases and J 4 bases, with 8 bases left between them. CDR3 length: 13 residues. This chain's CDR3 is CASSLGQGYGYTF. The CDR3 DNA reads TGTGCCAGCAGTTTAGGTCAGGGCTATGGCTACACCTTC.

The DNA of the CDR3 is TGTGCCAGCAGCGCCAGAAGCGGGGGGGTAAGAGAGCAGTTCTTC. Amino acid sequence: CASSARSGGVREQFF. This sequence joins TRBV9 and TRBJ2-1; 10 positions agree with TRBD2. From germline, CDR1 is SGDLS and CDR2 YYNGEE. The CDR3 totals 15 residues. The V and J ends lost 3 bases and 10 bases, in that order; junction bases with no gene match: 10.

This chain connects TRBV27 to TRBJ2-7, with 14 bases that match TRBD2. The V gene's germline CDR1 is MNHEY and CDR2 SMNVEV (reference sequence). The CDR3 has 17 residues. Unmatched junction bases numbered 14, after V lost 6 bases and J lost 7 bases. The CDR3 bases are TGTGCCAGCAGCTCAGGGGGACTAGCGGGAGTTCCTATAGAGCAGTACTTC. Translation: CASSSGGLAGVPIEQYF.

The CDR3 bases are TGTGCCATCAGTGGTGGAGAAGTAGGCTATGGCTACACCTTC. Encoded protein: CAISGGEVGYGYTF. The rearrangement joins TRBV10-3 to TRBJ1-2; D remains ambiguous. The CDR3 has 14 residues. Germline CDR1 ENHRY, CDR2 SYGVKD. V lost 4 bases, J lost 4 bases, and 13 bases lay in between.

The V gene is TRBV4-3, the J gene TRBJ1-2; D gene ambiguous. With 1 base removed from V and 8 bases from J, the gap between germline ends came to 5 bases. The CDR3 has 11 amino acids. Looked up from germline, CDR1 is LGHNA and CDR2 is YSLEER. The CDR3 DNA follows: TGCGCCAGCAGCCAAGCAGGCGGCTACACCTTC. Its protein is CASSQAGGYTF.

V and J are TRBV27 and TRBJ1-5; D is perhaps TRBD1 (6 bases). The germline V gene has CDR1 MNHEY and CDR2 SMNVEV (reference sequence). V lost 4 bases and J 4 bases, leaving 8 bases between the germline ends. The CDR3 totals 13 residues. The CDR3 reads CASSWGPNQPQHF. The CDR3 DNA reads as TGTGCCAGCAGTTGGGGGCCAAATCAGCCCCAGCATTTT.

V usage is TRBV29-1 and J usage is TRBJ1-5; D gene ambiguous. The CDR3 covers 12 residues. V was clipped by 7 bases and J by 0 bases, with 7 bases between them. CDR1 is SQVTM and CDR2 is ANQGSEA in the germline V gene. The CDR3 is CSAAYSNQPQHF. Written as DNA, the CDR3 is TGCAGCGCCGCGTATAGCAATCAGCCCCAGCATTTT.

J is TRBJ1-1 and V is TRBV4-1; D is uncertain. Trimming took 4 bases from V and 7 from J, leaving 13 bases between them. The CDR3 spans 13 residues. CDR1 and CDR2 (germline): MGHRA, YSYEKL. CDR3 DNA sequence: TGCGCCAGCAGCCGGGAGGAAGGGCTTGAAGCTTTCTTT. Translation: CASSREEGLEAFF.

The J gene is TRBJ1-2, the V gene TRBV28; possible D gene TRBD1, 6 bases. V was pared by 3 bases and J by 0 bases, with 20 bases between. This CDR3 is 18 amino acids long. CDR1 is MDHEN and CDR2 is SYDVKM in the germline V gene. The CDR3 DNA follows: TGTGCCAGCAGTTTTTCTCGGCTGTCGCACAGGGCTAACTATGGCTACACCTTC. It encodes CASSFSRLSHRANYGYTF.

V is TRBV27 and J is TRBJ2-1, with 7 positions matching TRBD2. Germline CDR1 MNHEY, CDR2 SMNVEV (reference sequence). This CDR3 comprises 13 residues. V was pared by 1 base and J by 7 bases, with 1 base of the junction left unmatched. CDR3 sequence (DNA): TGTGCCAGCAGTTTATGGCGGGAGAATGAGCAGTTCTTC. Residues: CASSLWRENEQFF.